This is a list of T cell receptor beta chains from one sample in a study of blood T cell repertoires in COVID-19. Produced via immunoSEQ multiplex PCR; TCRdb's table is partial and in-frame only. The sample holds about 260,000 clones, about 90% seen once. Sequencing was performed on PBMCs or T cells enriched from blood (not recorded which). The receptors derive from a man aged 45-65 years who had been exposed to COVID-19. Both conserved end residues are part of each CDR3. Fields, in order: clone size, J gene, V gene, D gene, CDR3 DNA, CDR3 protein. D genes are given only for firm matches. Size is omitted from some rows. Given values are once, few, many or a class for expanded clones.

abundance: NA; j_gene: TRBJ2-1; v_gene: TRBV5-1; d_gene: NA; CDR3nt: TGCGCCAGCAGCTCTTCCGGCAGGGCCAGATACAATGAGCAGTTCTTC; CDR3aa: CASSSSGRARYNEQFF
abundance: NA; j_gene: TRBJ1-3; v_gene: TRBV7-9; d_gene: NA; CDR3nt: TGTGCCAGCGGCTATACAGGGAAAGAAAATGGAAACACCATATATTTT; CDR3aa: CASGYTGKENGNTIYF
abundance: NA; j_gene: TRBJ1-2; v_gene: TRBV23-1; d_gene: TRBD1; CDR3nt: TGCGCCAGCAGAAGGACGACAGGGGGCAATGGCTACACCTTC; CDR3aa: CASRRTTGGNGYTF
abundance: NA; j_gene: TRBJ1-3; v_gene: TRBV5-1; d_gene: NA; CDR3nt: TGCGCCAGCAGCTGGGGGGGCTTAAGCTCTGGAAACACCATATATTTT; CDR3aa: CASSWGGLSSGNTIYF
abundance: NA; j_gene: TRBJ1-6; v_gene: TRBV6-5; d_gene: NA; CDR3nt: TGTGCCAGCAGACCGACGGGGGGCATGGGTTCACCCCTCCACTTT; CDR3aa: CASRPTGGMGSPLHF
abundance: NA; j_gene: TRBJ1-1; v_gene: TRBV27; d_gene: TRBD1; CDR3nt: TGTGCCAGCAGTCCCCTCTGGACAGGGAAAGCTTTCTTT; CDR3aa: CASSPLWTGKAFF
abundance: NA; j_gene: TRBJ1-5; v_gene: TRBV21-1; d_gene: NA; CDR3nt: TGTGCCACCGTAGACAGGGATAGCAATCAGCCCCAGCATTTT; CDR3aa: CATVDRDSNQPQHF
abundance: NA; j_gene: TRBJ1-6; v_gene: TRBV28; d_gene: NA; CDR3nt: TGTGCCAGCACTTCAGGAGGCTCACCCCTCCACTTT; CDR3aa: CASTSGGSPLHF
abundance: NA; j_gene: TRBJ1-1; v_gene: TRBV6-5; d_gene: NA; CDR3nt: TGTGCCAGCAGTTACGGACAAACTTCGAACACTGAAGCTTTCTTT; CDR3aa: CASSYGQTSNTEAFF
abundance: NA; j_gene: TRBJ1-1; v_gene: TRBV7-8; d_gene: NA; CDR3nt: TGTGCCAGCAGCCCACAGAGACAGACTGAAGCTTTCTTT; CDR3aa: CASSPQRQTEAFF
abundance: NA; j_gene: TRBJ1-1; v_gene: TRBV18; d_gene: TRBD1; CDR3nt: TGTGCCAGTCTCGGACAGGGGACGACTGAAGCTTTCTTT; CDR3aa: CASLGQGTTEAFF
abundance: once; j_gene: TRBJ1-2; v_gene: TRBV5-1; d_gene: NA; CDR3nt: TGCGCCAGCAGCTGGACCGGGACGGGGGATGGCTACACCTTC; CDR3aa: CASSWTGTGDGYTF
abundance: NA; j_gene: TRBJ1-2; v_gene: TRBV21-1; d_gene: NA; CDR3nt: TGTGCCAGCAGCAGAGGGACAGGCCAAAGGGCGTATGGCTACACCTTC; CDR3aa: CASSRGTGQRAYGYTF
abundance: once; j_gene: TRBJ2-3; v_gene: TRBV5-1; d_gene: TRBD2; CDR3nt: TGCGCCAGCAGCCTAGCGGGGTCCCCAGATACGCAGTATTTT; CDR3aa: CASSLAGSPDTQYF
abundance: NA; j_gene: TRBJ2-5; v_gene: TRBV12-5; d_gene: NA; CDR3nt: TGTGCTAGTGGTTTGGGACAGTTGCAAGAGACCCAGTACTTC; CDR3aa: CASGLGQLQETQYF
abundance: NA; j_gene: TRBJ2-2; v_gene: TRBV6-5; d_gene: TRBD1; CDR3nt: TGTGCCAGCAGTTACTCGGGACAGAAGACCGGGGAGCTGTTTTTT; CDR3aa: CASSYSGQKTGELFF
abundance: NA; j_gene: TRBJ2-7; v_gene: TRBV7-3; d_gene: TRBD1; CDR3nt: TGTGCCAGCAGCTCGCCGGGACAGGGTCATCACGAGCAGTACTTC; CDR3aa: CASSSPGQGHHEQYF
abundance: NA; j_gene: TRBJ2-1; v_gene: TRBV9; d_gene: NA; CDR3nt: TGTGCCAGCAGCGTAGACGGGACTCTAAACAATGAGCAGTTCTTC; CDR3aa: CASSVDGTLNNEQFF
abundance: NA; j_gene: TRBJ2-3; v_gene: TRBV10-3; d_gene: TRBD2; CDR3nt: TGTGCCATCAGTGAGGTGACTAGCGGGAGACTCAGCACAGATACGCAGTATTTT; CDR3aa: CAISEVTSGRLSTDTQYF
abundance: NA; j_gene: TRBJ2-3; v_gene: TRBV9; d_gene: NA; CDR3nt: TGTGCCAGCAGCGTCCGACAGTACACAGATACGCAGTATTTT; CDR3aa: CASSVRQYTDTQYF
abundance: NA; j_gene: TRBJ1-5; v_gene: TRBV6-4; d_gene: NA; CDR3nt: TGTGCCAGCAGTGTTGAGTCGGGTCAGCCCCAGCATTTT; CDR3aa: CASSVESGQPQHF
abundance: NA; j_gene: TRBJ2-7; v_gene: TRBV5-1; d_gene: TRBD1; CDR3nt: TGCGCCAGCAGCTTGGGTATGACAGGGAGCTCCTACGAGCAGTACTTC; CDR3aa: CASSLGMTGSSYEQYF
abundance: NA; j_gene: TRBJ2-1; v_gene: TRBV27; d_gene: NA; CDR3nt: TGTGCCAGCAGGAGCCCCTCCTACAATGAGCAGTTCTTC; CDR3aa: CASRSPSYNEQFF
abundance: NA; j_gene: TRBJ2-7; v_gene: TRBV30; d_gene: NA; CDR3nt: TGTGCCTGGAGAGGGGGCAGGGGGGTGAGCGAGCAGTACTTC; CDR3aa: CAWRGGRGVSEQYF
abundance: once; j_gene: TRBJ1-1; v_gene: TRBV5-1; d_gene: NA; CDR3nt: TGCGCCAGCAGCTTCGATTCGGCGGGGGGCGATTTTTGGAGCACTGAAGCTTTCTTT; CDR3aa: CASSFDSAGGDFWSTEAFF
abundance: NA; j_gene: TRBJ2-2; v_gene: TRBV5-1; d_gene: NA; CDR3nt: TGCGCCAGCCGTGAGGGAACACCGAACACCGGGGAGCTGTTTTTT; CDR3aa: CASREGTPNTGELFF
abundance: NA; j_gene: TRBJ2-7; v_gene: TRBV30; d_gene: NA; CDR3nt: TGTGCCTGGAGCCGCGGGGAGTTCTACGAGCAGTACTTC; CDR3aa: CAWSRGEFYEQYF
abundance: NA; j_gene: TRBJ1-5; v_gene: TRBV24-1; d_gene: TRBD1; CDR3nt: TGTGCCACCAGTGAACCCGGGACAGGGTTTGGTCAGCCCCAGCATTTT; CDR3aa: CATSEPGTGFGQPQHF
abundance: NA; j_gene: TRBJ1-2; v_gene: TRBV5-4; d_gene: NA; CDR3nt: TGTGCCAGCAGCGAGGGCAAGCAAAACTATGGCTACACCTTC; CDR3aa: CASSEGKQNYGYTF
abundance: once; j_gene: TRBJ1-5; v_gene: TRBV28; d_gene: NA; CDR3nt: TGTGCCTCCTTGGACAGACTCAATCAGCCCCAGCATTTT; CDR3aa: CASLDRLNQPQHF
abundance: NA; j_gene: TRBJ2-7; v_gene: TRBV28; d_gene: TRBD2; CDR3nt: TGTGCCAGCAGCTCCCCAGGGACTAGCGGGAGGTACGAGCAGTACTTC; CDR3aa: CASSSPGTSGRYEQYF
abundance: NA; j_gene: TRBJ1-4; v_gene: TRBV7-9; d_gene: TRBD1; CDR3nt: TGTGCCAGCCGCCCGGGACAGGGGTTGCCTAATGAAAAACTGTTTTTT; CDR3aa: CASRPGQGLPNEKLFF
abundance: NA; j_gene: TRBJ1-2; v_gene: TRBV7-9; d_gene: TRBD1; CDR3nt: TGTGCCAGCAGCTTTTGGACAGGGGGCTCTGCGTTATATGGCTACACCTTC; CDR3aa: CASSFWTGGSALYGYTF
abundance: NA; j_gene: TRBJ2-4; v_gene: TRBV2; d_gene: TRBD1; CDR3nt: TGTGCCAGCAGTTCGGGACAGGGGGTTATTCAGTACTTC; CDR3aa: CASSSGQGVIQYF
abundance: NA; j_gene: TRBJ1-6; v_gene: TRBV5-1; d_gene: NA; CDR3nt: TGCGCCAGCAGCTTGGCCGGTCCGGGGAGCCACTATAATTCACCCCTCCACTTT; CDR3aa: CASSLAGPGSHYNSPLHF
abundance: once; j_gene: TRBJ1-2; v_gene: TRBV19; d_gene: TRBD1; CDR3nt: TGTGCCAGTAGTAATCCCGACAGGGGAACGGGCTACACCTTC; CDR3aa: CASSNPDRGTGYTF
abundance: NA; j_gene: TRBJ1-5; v_gene: TRBV4-1; d_gene: NA; CDR3nt: TGCGCCAGCAGCCAAGAACCACAGGAGGGGAGTGGGCCCCAGCATTTT; CDR3aa: CASSQEPQEGSGPQHF
abundance: NA; j_gene: TRBJ1-6; v_gene: TRBV6-1; d_gene: TRBD1; CDR3nt: TGTGCCAGCAGTGAATCCGCCGGGACAGGGGCATATAATTCACCCCTCCACTTT; CDR3aa: CASSESAGTGAYNSPLHF
abundance: NA; j_gene: TRBJ1-6; v_gene: TRBV5-1; d_gene: NA; CDR3nt: TGCGCCAGCAGCTTGGACAGGGCCTATAATTCACCCCTCCACTTT; CDR3aa: CASSLDRAYNSPLHF
abundance: NA; j_gene: TRBJ1-4; v_gene: TRBV5-1; d_gene: TRBD1; CDR3nt: TGCGCCAGCAGCAAAACCGGGACAGATAATGAAAAACTGTTTTTT; CDR3aa: CASSKTGTDNEKLFF
abundance: NA; j_gene: TRBJ1-2; v_gene: TRBV5-1; d_gene: TRBD1; CDR3nt: TGCGCCAGCAGCTTAGGACAGGGAGGCTATGGCTACACCTTC; CDR3aa: CASSLGQGGYGYTF
abundance: NA; j_gene: TRBJ2-3; v_gene: TRBV5-1; d_gene: NA; CDR3nt: TGCGCCAGCAGCTTGGAGCTCACAGATACGCAGTATTTT; CDR3aa: CASSLELTDTQYF
abundance: NA; j_gene: TRBJ1-3; v_gene: TRBV7-9; d_gene: NA; CDR3nt: TGTGCCAGCAGCCTACGCCAGGGGCTAACGGGAAACACCATATATTTT; CDR3aa: CASSLRQGLTGNTIYF
abundance: NA; j_gene: TRBJ1-1; v_gene: TRBV18; d_gene: NA; CDR3nt: TGTGCCAGCTCACCATTGTTGTTCAGGGCCACTGAAGCTTTCTTT; CDR3aa: CASSPLLFRATEAFF
abundance: once; j_gene: TRBJ1-1; v_gene: TRBV5-1; d_gene: NA; CDR3nt: TGCGCCAGCAGCTTGGATAGGGGGACTGAAGCTTTCTTT; CDR3aa: CASSLDRGTEAFF
abundance: few; j_gene: TRBJ1-1; v_gene: TRBV7-9; d_gene: TRBD1; CDR3nt: TGTGCCAGCAGCTCTCAGGGGGGAGGCGCTGAAGCTTTCTTT; CDR3aa: CASSSQGGGAEAFF
abundance: once; j_gene: TRBJ1-1; v_gene: TRBV5-1; d_gene: NA; CDR3nt: TGCGCCAGCAGCTTGGCTGAAGCCACTGAAGCTTTCTTT; CDR3aa: CASSLAEATEAFF
abundance: once; j_gene: TRBJ2-5; v_gene: TRBV28; d_gene: TRBD1; CDR3nt: TGTGCCAGCAGATCCGGGACAGGGAGCCAAGAGACCCAGTACTTC; CDR3aa: CASRSGTGSQETQYF